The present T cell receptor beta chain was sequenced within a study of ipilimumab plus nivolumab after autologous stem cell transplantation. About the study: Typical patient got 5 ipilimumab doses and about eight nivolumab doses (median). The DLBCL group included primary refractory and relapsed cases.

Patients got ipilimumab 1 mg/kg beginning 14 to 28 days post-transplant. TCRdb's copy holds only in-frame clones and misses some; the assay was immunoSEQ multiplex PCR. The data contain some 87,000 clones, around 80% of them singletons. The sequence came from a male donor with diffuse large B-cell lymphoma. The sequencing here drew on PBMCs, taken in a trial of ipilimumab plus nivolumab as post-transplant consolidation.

CDR3 amino acids: CASSHVGPSSCYGYTF. CDR3 coding DNA: TGCGCCAGCAGTCACGTCGGACCATCCTCCTGTTATGGCTACACCTTC. V and J are TRBV23-1 and TRBJ1-2; D gene unclear. TRBV23-1 is filed as an ORF, its function uncertain. V gave up 3 bases and J gave up 5 bases, with 19 bases separating them. This CDR3 has 16 residues.